Listed below are T cell receptor beta chains from one sample, sequenced in a study of T cells after posttransplantation cyclophosphamide. The method was immunoSEQ multiplex PCR; TCRdb's version includes in-frame clones alone and lacks a portion of them. This repertoire shows roughly 70,000 clones, roughly 95% found once; its top ten account for about 3.1%. Sequencing used PBMCs. The receptors come from a young woman in good health and a related stem cell transplant donor. CDR3s include the opening cysteine and the closing phenylalanine or tryptophan. The D gene is left open where the match is weak. The listing skips clone size in some rows; elsewhere it reads once, few, many or a size class.

once	-	TRBV5-8	TRBJ1-5	TGTGCCAGCAGCTTGTCCTTTCAGGGCGGTCAGCCCCAGCATTTT	CASSLSFQGGQPQHF
-	-	TRBV19	TRBJ2-1	TGTGCCAGTAGTCATTTACCCCCTAGGGGGGTCAATGAGCAGTTCTTC	CASSHLPPRGVNEQFF
-	TRBD1	TRBV4-3	TRBJ2-7	TGCGCCAGCAGCCAGGGCCCGGACAGGGTTTCCTACGAGCAGTACTTC	CASSQGPDRVSYEQYF
-	TRBD1	TRBV29-1	TRBJ2-7	TGCAGCGTCAGACAGGGGGCGGGGGAGCAGTACTTC	CSVRQGAGEQYF
-	-	TRBV9	TRBJ2-2	TGTGCCAGCAGCGTAGTTTTGGGCGAAACCGGGGAGCTGTTTTTT	CASSVVLGETGELFF
-	-	TRBV6-6	TRBJ2-7	TGTGCCAGCAGTTATCCCCAGCAGGCGGTCACCTACGAGCAGTACTTC	CASSYPQQAVTYEQYF
-	-	TRBV9	TRBJ1-3	TGTGCCAGCAGCCCGGGAGACTCTGGAAACACCATATATTTT	CASSPGDSGNTIYF
-	TRBD1	TRBV7-7	TRBJ2-7	TGTGCCAGCAGCTTAGCACCGGGACAGGGCCCCTACGAGCAGTACTTC	CASSLAPGQGPYEQYF
-	-	TRBV9	TRBJ1-2	TGTGCCAGCAGCGTAACCGGGTCCAGGGGCTACACCTTC	CASSVTGSRGYTF
once	TRBD1	TRBV9	TRBJ1-1	TGTGCCAGCAGCTCCCCAACCTCCGGGACAGATAAGAACACTGAAGCTTTCTTT	CASSSPTSGTDKNTEAFF
-	TRBD1	TRBV19	TRBJ2-7	TGTGCCAGTAGTGCCTCGGGACAGACCTACGAGCAGTACTTC	CASSASGQTYEQYF
-	-	TRBV18	TRBJ1-2	TGTGCCAGCTCACCAATCCTCCAGGGGCAGGGCTATGGCTACACCTTC	CASSPILQGQGYGYTF
once	-	TRBV7-9	TRBJ1-2	TGTGCCAGCAGCACCCCCGGGACTCCTGGCTACACCTTC	CASSTPGTPGYTF
-	TRBD1	TRBV7-2	TRBJ2-5	TGTGCCAGCAGCTTCCTCACAGGGGCTTATCAAGAGACCCAGTACTTC	CASSFLTGAYQETQYF
-	TRBD1	TRBV28	TRBJ1-2	TGTGCCAGCAGTTTGGCAGGGGGGGACTATGGCTACACCTTC	CASSLAGGDYGYTF
-	-	TRBV21-1	TRBJ2-5	TGTGCCAGCAGCAAAGGAGAGACCCAGTACTTC	CASSKGETQYF
-	-	TRBV7-2	TRBJ2-1	TGTGCCAGCAGCCTGTTCGGTCTAGGAGGAAAACAATATGAGCAGTTCTTC	CASSLFGLGGKQYEQFF
-	-	TRBV6-1	TRBJ1-2	TGTGCCAGCAAGGGGGGGGCGGGCTATGGCTACACCTTC	CASKGGAGYGYTF
-	-	TRBV7-9	TRBJ2-2	TGTGCCAGCAGCTTAGGGCAGGTGAACACCGGGGAGCTGTTTTTT	CASSLGQVNTGELFF
-	-	TRBV27	TRBJ2-7	TGTGCCAGCAGTTTGAAAGGGGGCTCCTACGAGCAGTACTTC	CASSLKGGSYEQYF
once	-	TRBV5-6	TRBJ2-2	TGTGCCAGCGGCCGGGGGAACACCGGGGAGCTGTTTTTT	CASGRGNTGELFF
-	-	TRBV5-1	TRBJ2-2	TGCGCCAGCAGCTTGGACAGCCCGAACACCGGGGAGCTGTTTTTT	CASSLDSPNTGELFF
-	TRBD2	TRBV18	TRBJ2-1	TGTGCCAGCTCACCAGCTAGCGGGGGAGGGAATGAGCAGTTCTTC	CASSPASGGGNEQFF
once	-	TRBV11-3	TRBJ2-3	TGTGCCAGCAGCTTAGGCGTTGGCGGGGGCACAGATACGCAGTATTTT	CASSLGVGGGTDTQYF
-	TRBD1	TRBV5-6	TRBJ1-2	TGTGCCAGCAGCTTGGGAGGGACAGGGAATGGCTACACCTTC	CASSLGGTGNGYTF
-	-	TRBV2	TRBJ1-5	TGTGCCAGCAGTTCCCTTCAGGGAAAGGGTGGGCAGCCCCAGCATTTT	CASSSLQGKGGQPQHF
few	-	TRBV5-1	TRBJ1-1	TGCGCCAGCAGCCCCGACAGAGGGAACACTGAAGCTTTCTTT	CASSPDRGNTEAFF
-	-	TRBV4-3	TRBJ2-5	TGCGCCAGCAGCCAAGATCTTACGGGCTTCCAAGAGACCCAGTACTTC	CASSQDLTGFQETQYF
-	-	TRBV7-9	TRBJ1-3	TGTGCCAGCAGCTTATCGCCGGGACACCAAATCGGAAACACCATATATTTT	CASSLSPGHQIGNTIYF
once	-	TRBV21-1	TRBJ1-6	TGTGCCAGCTGCGATGCCGGGACAGGGGCCCTCTCCTATAATTCACCCCTCCACTTT	CASCDAGTGALSYNSPLHF
-	-	TRBV28	TRBJ2-7	TGTGCCAGCAGTTTCGGGGGCGAACTAGGATACGAGCAGTACTTC	CASSFGGELGYEQYF
once	TRBD1	TRBV14	TRBJ1-4	TGTGCCAGCAGCCAAGTGAAGGGGGCGCGAGTCAATGAAAAACTGTTTTTT	CASSQVKGARVNEKLFF
-	-	TRBV6-6	TRBJ2-1	TGTGCCAGCAGGCGACAGGTAGAGCAGTTCTTC	CASRRQVEQFF
-	-	TRBV5-1	TRBJ1-3	TGCGCCAGCAGCTTGGCGGGAGGGGAGGACACCATATATTTT	CASSLAGGEDTIYF
-	TRBD2	TRBV27	TRBJ2-7	TGTGCCAGCAGTAGAGATCCGGGACTAGCGGGGGGCCGCTCCTACGAGCAGTACTTC	CASSRDPGLAGGRSYEQYF
-	TRBD2	TRBV9	TRBJ2-7	TGTGCCAGCAGCGCCGATCTAGCGGACCCCTACGAGCAGTACTTC	CASSADLADPYEQYF
-	-	TRBV10-3	TRBJ1-2	TGTGCCATCAGTGACATGAGAAGAGGCTACACCTTC	CAISDMRRGYTF
-	-	TRBV20-1	TRBJ2-1	TGCAGTGCTAGGGCTGATAATGAGCAGTTCTTC	CSARADNEQFF
-	-	TRBV7-3	TRBJ2-1	TGTGCCAGCAGCTTAAGGGAGAGCTCCTACAATGAGCAGTTCTTC	CASSLRESSYNEQFF
-	TRBD1	TRBV7-9	TRBJ1-2	TGTGCCAGCAGCTTAGTGAACAGGGGGGGAAATGGCTACACCTTC	CASSLVNRGGNGYTF
-	-	TRBV11-3	TRBJ2-1	TGTGCCAGCAGCTCTAATTCTCTGAATGAGCAGTTCTTC	CASSSNSLNEQFF
-	TRBD1	TRBV6-5	TRBJ1-4	TGTGCCAGCAGACCAGGGGGAAATGAAAAACTGTTTTTT	CASRPGGNEKLFF
-	-	TRBV7-6	TRBJ1-4	TGTGCCAGCAGTCGCGGGGTCGGTCGGGCCGTCGGGAGACTGTTTTTT	CASSRGVGRAVGRLFF
-	-	TRBV19	TRBJ1-5	TGTGCCAGTAGTATGGGGCATAGCAATCAGCCCCAGCATTTT	CASSMGHSNQPQHF
once	-	TRBV6-1	TRBJ1-5	TGTGCCAGCAGTGCCGGCCCGAACGGCCAGCCCCAGCATTTT	CASSAGPNGQPQHF
-	-	TRBV5-6	TRBJ1-6	TGTGCCAGCAGCTTTAATCGGGGAAGTTCACCCCTCCACTTT	CASSFNRGSSPLHF
-	-	TRBV2	TRBJ1-1	TGTGCCAGCAGTTCTCGGACAGCGAACACTGAAGCTTTCTTT	CASSSRTANTEAFF
-	TRBD1	TRBV9	TRBJ1-1	TGTGCCAGCAGCGTTACCGGGACAGCCTATCTGAACACTGAAGCTTTCTTT	CASSVTGTAYLNTEAFF
-	-	TRBV2	TRBJ1-3	TGTGCCAGCAGTGTGGACCGGAGCTCTGGAAACACCATATATTTT	CASSVDRSSGNTIYF
-	-	TRBV7-3	TRBJ1-2	TGTGCCAGCAGCTTAAAGAACCCCGACAGGCCTGACTATGGCTACACCTTC	CASSLKNPDRPDYGYTF
-	-	TRBV5-4	TRBJ2-7	TGTGCCAGCAGCCCCGGGACGGATCTACGAGGGCAGTACTTC	CASSPGTDLRGQYF
-	TRBD1	TRBV7-6	TRBJ1-3	TGTGCCAGCAGCTTAGCGAGGACAGGGGCGGGAAACACCATATATTTT	CASSLARTGAGNTIYF
many	-	TRBV4-2	TRBJ1-2	TGTGCCAGCAGCCAAGATCAAGACTATGGCTACACCTTC	CASSQDQDYGYTF